This entry lists 12 T cell receptor beta chains sequenced from one sample in a study of T cell responses to AZD1222 COVID-19 vaccine. The protocol was immunoSEQ multiplex PCR, while the TCRdb copy is restricted to in-frame clones and leaves out a portion. The sample comprises 60,000 to 70,000 clones, 85% to 90% of which are singletons, and around 19% rests with the top ten. Sequences were derived from peripheral blood, sampled on day 0 of AZD1222 vaccination. The origin of the receptors is an adult in good health.

The V gene is TRBV19, the J gene TRBJ1-2; 9 bases map to TRBD1. The CDR3 is 15 residues long. V shed 5 bases and J 3 bases; nucleotides not matched to a gene: 7. Germline CDR1 reads LNHDA; CDR2 reads SQIVND (reference sequence). This chain's CDR3 is CASSSSTGGHYGYTF. The CDR3 nucleotides read TGTGCCAGTAGTTCTTCGACAGGGGGACACTATGGCTACACCTTC. Filled out from reference TRBV19 and TRBJ1-2, the complete variable domain reads DGGITQSPKYLFRKEGQNVTLSCEQNLNHDAMYWYRQDPGQGLRLIYYSQIVNDFQKGDIAEGYSVSREKKESFPLTVTSAQKNPTAFYLCASSSSTGGHYGYTFGSGTRLTVV.

CDR3 bases: TGCGCCAGCAGCTTGTTGGCAAGCTCTGGAAACACCATATATTTT. It translates to CASSLLASSGNTIYF. This chain joins TRBV5-1 and TRBJ1-3; no reliable D call. CDR1 SGHRS and CDR2 YFSETQ come from the germline V gene. The V end lost 1 base, the J end lost 0 bases, and 8 bases lay between the germline ends. CDR3 length: 15 residues.

The CDR3 reads CASSLETAQETQYF. Here the CDR3 DNA reads TGTGCCAGCAGCTTGGAAACGGCGCAAGAGACCCAGTACTTC. The chain joins TRBV5-8 to TRBJ2-5; no clear D. V lost 0 bases and J 2 bases, leaving 8 bases between the germline ends. CDR3 length: 14 residues. Germline V CDR1 and CDR2: SGHTS, YDEGEE.

V is TRBV6-5 and J is TRBJ1-1; D unresolved. V was shortened by 5 bases and J by 3 bases, with 10 bases between the two germline ends. The CDR3 is 13 amino acids. Germline V gene lookup returns CDR1 MNHEY and CDR2 SVGAGI. The CDR3 sequence is CASSPRRDTEAFF. CDR3 in DNA: TGTGCCAGCAGTCCGCGGAGGGACACTGAAGCTTTCTTT.

The chain joins TRBV20-1 to TRBJ2-1; TRBD2 agrees at 11 bases. The CDR3 loop spans 11 amino acids. After removal of 1 base from V and 16 bases from J, the junction contained 3 bases not matched to a gene. Germline lookup yields CDR1 DFQATT and CDR2 SNEGSKA (reference sequence). The CDR3 DNA reads TGCAGTGCTAGAGTAGCGGGGGGGGTTTTCTTC. It is translated as CSARVAGGVFF.

A few counts support this clone. The rearrangement joins TRBV12-3 or TRBV12-4 to TRBJ2-7, with TRBD1 identical over 7 bases. J gave up 6 bases and V 4 bases, and 6 bases lay outside the gene matches. The CDR3 spans 13 residues. CDR3 in DNA: TGTGCCAGCAGTTCCCACAGGGGATCCGAGCAGTACTTC. This sequence encodes CASSSHRGSEQYF.

In nucleotides, the CDR3 is TGTGCCAGCAGCCAATTTGCAGTCGGGGCCGGGGCCAACGTCCTGACTTTC. It translates to CASSQFAVGAGANVLTF. The chain joins TRBV3-1 (or the pseudogene TRBV3-2) to TRBJ2-6; perhaps D is TRBD1 or TRBD2 (5 bases each). The germline V gene encodes CDR1 LGHDT and CDR2 YNNKEL (reference sequence). The CDR3 has 17 residues. V lost 2 bases and J lost 4, with 15 bases in between.

The J gene is TRBJ1-3, the V gene TRBV30; D unresolved. CDR3 length equals 18 residues. CDR1 and CDR2 from the germline V gene are GTSNPN and SVGIG (reference sequence). The V gene lost 2 bases and the J gene lost 5 bases, with 25 bases spanning the gap. The CDR3 bases are TGTGCCTGGAGTATCCTGCGCCACACGAGGCCACGGCGAAACACCATATATTTT. This encodes CAWSILRHTRPRRNTIYF.

The V call is TRBV11-2, the J call TRBJ1-1; D gene unclear. The CDR3 has 13 amino acids. CDR1 and CDR2 (germline): SGHAT, FQNNGV. Trimming removed 0 bases at V and 8 bases at J, with 10 bases between. The CDR3 nucleotides read TGTGCCAGCAGCTTAGATAGTTTCAGGGAAGCTTTCTTT. Protein product: CASSLDSFREAFF.

The CDR3 loop reads CASSGRQGVYEQYF. The DNA of the CDR3 is TGCGCCAGCAGTGGTAGGCAGGGTGTATACGAGCAGTACTTC. V usage is TRBV10-2 and J usage is TRBJ2-7; possibly TRBD1 for D (5 bases). The CDR3 length is 14 residues. Germline V gene sequence: CDR1 WSHSY, CDR2 SAAADI. V dropped 4 bases and J dropped 4 bases, with 14 bases sitting between them.

The chain combines TRBV28 with TRBJ1-2; D is ambiguous. The CDR3 loop spans 13 amino acids. CDR1 is MDHEN, CDR2 SYDVKM, per germline. V shed 6 bases and J shed 3 bases, with 11 bases lying between them. The CDR3, as DNA: TGTGCCAGCAGACATCCAGGCCACTATGGCTACACCTTC. This sequence encodes CASRHPGHYGYTF.

This clone was seen a handful of times. The rearrangement links TRBV6-5 to TRBJ2-5; 8 bases fit TRBD2. Germline-derived CDR1 and CDR2 are MNHEY and SVGAGI. The CDR3 runs to 16 residues. V trimming: 0 bases; J trimming: 1 base; junction bases outside the gene matches: 4. CDR3 protein: CASSYSMRGAQETQYF. For the CDR3, the DNA is TGTGCCAGCAGTTACTCGATGCGGGGGGCCCAAGAGACCCAGTACTTC.